The rows below give T cell receptor beta chains drawn from one sample of a study of beta chain features in type 1 diabetes. Assay: immunoSEQ multiplex PCR; the TCRdb copy retains only in-frame clones and omits some. The table lists about 290,000 clones, roughly 8% of them singletons. Sequencing used central memory CD4+ T cells from blood. The source of these receptors is a woman in her late teens or twenties in good health. Both conserved end residues are part of each CDR3. The D gene is left open where the match is weak. Expanded clones are given a class, and other clones once, few, many or no size at all.

v_call: TRBV7-8; j_call: TRBJ2-5; d_call: NA; clone_size: few; cdr3_aa: CASSLTPGTQETQYF; cdr3_nt: TGTGCCAGCAGCTTAACTCCCGGGACTCAAGAGACCCAGTACTTC
v_call: TRBV19; j_call: TRBJ2-2; d_call: NA; clone_size: few; cdr3_aa: CASNLQGGELFF; cdr3_nt: TGTGCCAGTAATCTCCAGGGTGGGGAGCTGTTTTTT
v_call: TRBV2; j_call: TRBJ2-4; d_call: NA; clone_size: many; cdr3_aa: CASSGADIAKNIQYF; cdr3_nt: TGTGCCAGCAGTGGGGCGGACATAGCCAAAAACATTCAGTACTTC
v_call: TRBV6-6; j_call: TRBJ1-1; d_call: NA; clone_size: NA; cdr3_aa: CASSYLQSEAFF; cdr3_nt: TGTGCCAGCAGTTACTTACAATCGGAGGCTTTCTTT
v_call: TRBV7-2; j_call: TRBJ1-5; d_call: NA; clone_size: NA; cdr3_aa: CASSSPERGQPQHF; cdr3_nt: TGTGCCAGCAGTTCTCCCGAGAGAGGACAGCCCCAGCATTTT
v_call: TRBV7-2; j_call: TRBJ2-7; d_call: NA; clone_size: few; cdr3_aa: CASSLADSNLYEQYF; cdr3_nt: TGTGCCAGCAGCTTAGCGGACAGTAATCTCTACGAGCAGTACTTC
v_call: TRBV5-1; j_call: TRBJ2-3; d_call: TRBD1; clone_size: few; cdr3_aa: CASGTGGDQNTQYF; cdr3_nt: TGCGCCAGCGGTACAGGGGGCGATCAAAATACGCAGTATTTT
v_call: TRBV18; j_call: TRBJ1-5; d_call: NA; clone_size: few; cdr3_aa: CASSPRDTSNQPQHF; cdr3_nt: TGTGCCAGCTCACCTCGCGACACGAGCAATCAGCCCCAGCATTTT
v_call: TRBV28; j_call: TRBJ2-6; d_call: TRBD1; clone_size: few; cdr3_aa: CASTDRDSGANVLTF; cdr3_nt: TGTGCCAGCACCGACAGGGACTCTGGGGCCAACGTCCTGACTTTC
v_call: TRBV29-1; j_call: TRBJ1-1; d_call: NA; clone_size: few; cdr3_aa: CSVRPNTEAFF; cdr3_nt: TGCAGCGTTCGGCCGAACACTGAAGCTTTCTTT
v_call: TRBV6-5; j_call: TRBJ2-3; d_call: NA; clone_size: NA; cdr3_aa: CASGIARTDTQYF; cdr3_nt: TGTGCCAGCGGGATCGCTAGGACAGATACGCAGTATTTT
v_call: TRBV9; j_call: TRBJ2-7; d_call: TRBD1; clone_size: few; cdr3_aa: CASSAATGGKYEQYF; cdr3_nt: TGTGCCAGCAGCGCGGCGACAGGGGGAAAATACGAGCAGTACTTC
v_call: TRBV6-5; j_call: TRBJ2-4; d_call: NA; clone_size: NA; cdr3_aa: CASMSVPQNIQYF; cdr3_nt: TGTGCCAGCATGTCTGTTCCCCAAAACATTCAGTACTTC
v_call: TRBV7-2; j_call: TRBJ2-1; d_call: NA; clone_size: NA; cdr3_aa: CASSLALGTYGEQFF; cdr3_nt: TGTGCCAGCAGCTTAGCGCTTGGGACGTACGGTGAGCAGTTCTTC
v_call: TRBV25-1; j_call: TRBJ2-7; d_call: TRBD1; clone_size: few; cdr3_aa: CASRRAGTGGYEQYF; cdr3_nt: TGTGCCAGCAGGAGGGCCGGGACAGGAGGCTACGAGCAGTACTTC
v_call: TRBV11-3; j_call: TRBJ2-7; d_call: NA; clone_size: few; cdr3_aa: CASSLQGASYEQYF; cdr3_nt: TGTGCCAGCAGCTTACAGGGAGCCTCCTACGAGCAGTACTTC
v_call: TRBV14; j_call: TRBJ1-1; d_call: NA; clone_size: many; cdr3_aa: CASSQYREAFF; cdr3_nt: TGTGCCAGCAGCCAGTATAGAGAAGCTTTCTTT
v_call: TRBV5-6; j_call: TRBJ1-5; d_call: NA; clone_size: few; cdr3_aa: CASSFGSGRQPQHF; cdr3_nt: TGTGCCAGCAGCTTTGGATCTGGGCGGCAGCCCCAGCATTTT
v_call: TRBV7-6; j_call: TRBJ2-7; d_call: TRBD2; clone_size: NA; cdr3_aa: CASSSMGLAVYEQYF; cdr3_nt: TGTGCCAGCAGCTCAATGGGACTAGCGGTCTACGAGCAGTACTTC
v_call: TRBV6-6; j_call: TRBJ2-1; d_call: NA; clone_size: few; cdr3_aa: CASNPVGYNEQFF; cdr3_nt: TGTGCCAGCAACCCCGTGGGATACAATGAGCAGTTCTTC
v_call: TRBV7-2; j_call: TRBJ2-5; d_call: TRBD2; clone_size: few; cdr3_aa: CASSLDRASFRGGQYF; cdr3_nt: TGTGCCAGCAGCTTAGATCGCGCGTCCTTCCGGGGGGGCCAGTACTTC
v_call: TRBV4-3; j_call: TRBJ1-2; d_call: NA; clone_size: few; cdr3_aa: CASSQDPNGNYGYTF; cdr3_nt: TGCGCCAGCAGCCAAGATCCTAATGGAAACTATGGCTACACCTTC
v_call: TRBV4-1; j_call: TRBJ2-3; d_call: NA; clone_size: few; cdr3_aa: CASSRQGRGTDTQYF; cdr3_nt: TGCGCCAGCAGCCGGCAGGGGAGGGGCACAGATACGCAGTATTTT
v_call: TRBV7-2; j_call: TRBJ2-3; d_call: NA; clone_size: NA; cdr3_aa: CASSLEGTGRGSDTQYF; cdr3_nt: TGTGCCAGCAGCTTAGAAGGAACAGGCAGGGGATCAGATACGCAGTATTTT
v_call: TRBV2; j_call: TRBJ2-2; d_call: NA; clone_size: NA; cdr3_aa: CARSDRGLVGELFF; cdr3_nt: TGTGCCAGGTCGGACAGGGGACTAGTCGGGGAGCTGTTTTTT
v_call: TRBV6-6; j_call: TRBJ2-7; d_call: NA; clone_size: NA; cdr3_aa: CASSYRATSSYEQYF; cdr3_nt: TGTGCCAGCAGCTACAGGGCGACAAGCTCCTACGAGCAGTACTTC
v_call: TRBV6-5; j_call: TRBJ1-1; d_call: NA; clone_size: few; cdr3_aa: CASSPHSRNTEAFF; cdr3_nt: TGTGCCAGCAGTCCCCATTCCCGGAACACTGAAGCTTTCTTT
v_call: TRBV18; j_call: TRBJ2-1; d_call: TRBD2; clone_size: few; cdr3_aa: CASSTNSGGSYNEQFF; cdr3_nt: TGTGCCAGCTCAACTAATAGCGGGGGGTCCTACAATGAGCAGTTCTTC
v_call: TRBV7-2; j_call: TRBJ2-1; d_call: TRBD2; clone_size: few; cdr3_aa: CASGSSGLAGVISYNEQFF; cdr3_nt: TGTGCCAGCGGATCCTCGGGACTAGCGGGAGTTATTTCCTACAATGAGCAGTTCTTC
v_call: TRBV29-1; j_call: TRBJ1-1; d_call: NA; clone_size: few; cdr3_aa: CSVLDTGTDTEAFF; cdr3_nt: TGCAGCGTTCTTGACACTGGGACTGACACTGAAGCTTTCTTT
v_call: TRBV27; j_call: TRBJ1-5; d_call: NA; clone_size: many; cdr3_aa: CASGNQPQHF; cdr3_nt: TGTGCCAGCGGCAATCAGCCCCAGCATTTT
v_call: TRBV9; j_call: TRBJ1-5; d_call: NA; clone_size: NA; cdr3_aa: CASSATGGVGQPQHF; cdr3_nt: TGTGCCAGCAGCGCGACCGGGGGGGTAGGTCAGCCCCAGCATTTT
v_call: TRBV5-5; j_call: TRBJ2-1; d_call: TRBD2; clone_size: few; cdr3_aa: CASSLRDYTEQFF; cdr3_nt: TGTGCCAGCAGCCTCCGGGACTACACTGAGCAGTTCTTC
v_call: TRBV28; j_call: TRBJ1-5; d_call: NA; clone_size: few; cdr3_aa: CASSPAGSHNQPQHF; cdr3_nt: TGTGCCAGCAGCCCTGCTGGGAGCCACAATCAGCCCCAGCATTTT
v_call: TRBV7-9; j_call: TRBJ1-3; d_call: NA; clone_size: few; cdr3_aa: CASSLLGPDYSGNTIYF; cdr3_nt: TGTGCCAGCAGCTTGTTGGGCCCGGACTACTCTGGAAACACCATATATTTT
v_call: TRBV4-3; j_call: TRBJ2-7; d_call: NA; clone_size: few; cdr3_aa: CASSQDRGGDVGEQYF; cdr3_nt: TGCGCCAGCAGCCAAGATCGAGGGGGAGACGTAGGGGAGCAGTACTTC
v_call: TRBV6-5; j_call: TRBJ1-6; d_call: TRBD1; clone_size: few; cdr3_aa: CATKVGTGNSPLHF; cdr3_nt: TGTGCCACCAAAGTCGGGACAGGGAATTCACCCCTCCACTTT
v_call: TRBV19; j_call: TRBJ1-1; d_call: NA; clone_size: few; cdr3_aa: CASSLGPRNTEAFF; cdr3_nt: TGTGCCAGTAGTCTGGGACCCCGAAACACTGAAGCTTTCTTT
v_call: TRBV7-2; j_call: TRBJ1-3; d_call: NA; clone_size: many; cdr3_aa: CASSAAYHSGNTIYF; cdr3_nt: TGTGCCAGCAGCGCGGCATACCACTCTGGAAACACCATATATTTT
v_call: TRBV9; j_call: TRBJ2-3; d_call: TRBD1; clone_size: many; cdr3_aa: CASSVAGGWGPARTDTQYF; cdr3_nt: TGTGCCAGCAGCGTAGCAGGGGGCTGGGGGCCTGCCCGCACAGATACGCAGTATTTT
v_call: TRBV12-2; j_call: TRBJ1-5; d_call: NA; clone_size: few; cdr3_aa: CASRSPPSNQPQHF; cdr3_nt: TGTGCAAGTCGCTCGCCACCCAGCAATCAGCCCCAGCATTTT
v_call: TRBV5-4; j_call: TRBJ2-4; d_call: NA; clone_size: NA; cdr3_aa: CASSQDGGGPAKNIQYF; cdr3_nt: TGTGCCAGCAGCCAAGATGGGGGGGGCCCCGCCAAAAACATTCAGTACTTC
v_call: TRBV7-2; j_call: TRBJ2-1; d_call: TRBD2; clone_size: NA; cdr3_aa: CASSLTTSGNNEQFF; cdr3_nt: TGTGCCAGCAGCTTAACGACTAGCGGGAACAATGAGCAGTTCTTC
v_call: TRBV6-5; j_call: TRBJ2-7; d_call: TRBD2; clone_size: few; cdr3_aa: CASKRGGPYEQYF; cdr3_nt: TGTGCCAGCAAGAGGGGAGGGCCCTACGAGCAGTACTTC
v_call: TRBV28; j_call: TRBJ2-2; d_call: NA; clone_size: few; cdr3_aa: CASSLFGGTGELFF; cdr3_nt: TGTGCCAGCAGTTTATTTGGGGGAACCGGGGAGCTGTTTTTT